These 24 T cell receptor beta chains came from one sample sequenced in a study of vaccination effects on CD4 cells after COVID-19. Method: immunoSEQ multiplex PCR; TCRdb's copy keeps in-frame clones and lacks some. Of approximately 30,000 clones in the sample, roughly four fifths were seen once. In the ViraFEST assay, antigen-specific CD4+ clonotypes were identified by expansion after peptide-pool stimulation. Once cultured for approximately ten days, the cells underwent separation to obtain CD4+ T cells. Two-dose BNT162b2 or mRNA-1273 vaccination was given to participants. These TCRs' antigens remain unknown. Sample: CD4+ T cells from PBMCs cultured with HCoV-NL63 spike peptides, taken after COVID-19 vaccination. These receptors were obtained from a human donor who received a COVID-19 vaccine. Some clones in this sample may be carry-over from other donors' samples.

The chain is built from TRBV7-2 and TRBJ2-1, with D uncertain. V lost 5 bases and J lost 10, with 9 bases in between. There are 11 residues in the CDR3. CDR1 and CDR2 from the germline V gene are SGHTA and FQGNSA. CDR3 loop: CASSTNQEQFF. CDR3 sequence (DNA): TGTGCCAGCAGCACAAACCAGGAGCAGTTCTTC.

The chain recombines TRBV10-3 with TRBJ1-2; 9 bases match TRBD1. The germline CDR1 and CDR2 sequences are ENHRY and SYGVKD. The CDR3 extends over 13 amino acids. The V segment lost 9 bases and the J segment 8 bases; nucleotides outside the gene matches: 10. The CDR3 DNA is TGTGCCATAACCTCAGGACAGGGGTTCGGCTACACCTTC. It yields the protein CAITSGQGFGYTF.

The V and J genes are TRBV5-1 and TRBJ1-3, with a possible D match to TRBD1 (5 bases). There are 15 residues in the CDR3. Trimming took 4 bases from V and 5 from J, leaving 16 bases between them. Per germline, CDR1 SGHRS and CDR2 YFSETQ. The CDR3 is CASSPTVNPRNTIYF. The DNA of the CDR3 is TGCGCCAGCAGCCCGACAGTAAATCCTCGAAACACCATATATTTT.

V and J are TRBV5-1 and TRBJ2-5, with D unclear. There are 15 residues in the CDR3. V shed 1 base and J shed 4 bases, with 14 bases lying between them. The germline CDR1 and CDR2 sequences are SGHRS and YFSETQ. DNA of the CDR3: TGCGCCAGCAGCTTGTATGGGTCGGAAGGAGAGACCCAGTACTTC. Translated, it gives CASSLYGSEGETQYF.

This rearrangement joins TRBV2 to TRBJ1-6; D remains unclear. The CDR3 runs to 16 residues. Per the germline V gene, CDR1 is SNHLY and CDR2 is FYNNEI. V was cut by 6 bases and J by 9 bases, with 21 bases left in between. The CDR3 reads CASRLPHGTPASPLHF. The CDR3 coding sequence is TGTGCCAGCAGGTTACCCCACGGTACCCCGGCTTCACCCCTCCACTTT.

This sequence joins TRBV7-6 and TRBJ1-3, with D unresolved. Trimming cost V 1 base and J 0 bases, with 10 bases left between them. The CDR3 covers 16 residues. Germline CDR1 and CDR2: SGHVS and FNYEAQ. The CDR3 region is CASSLVSSGSGNTIYF. CDR3 DNA: TGTGCCAGCAGCTTAGTCTCCTCTGGCTCTGGAAACACCATATATTTT.

The J gene is TRBJ2-2, the V gene TRBV19, with 8 positions matching TRBD1. J lost 2 bases, V lost 6 bases, and 5 bases had no gene match. Looked up from germline, CDR1 is LNHDA and CDR2 is SQIVND (reference sequence). The CDR3 has 15 amino acids. In DNA form, the CDR3 reads TGTGCCAGTAGACTGACAGGGGTCAACACCGGGGAGCTGTTTTTT. Translation: CASRLTGVNTGELFF. Full variable domain (rest looked up from reference TRBV19 and TRBJ2-2): DGGITQSPKYLFRKEGQNVTLSCEQNLNHDAMYWYRQDPGQGLRLIYYSQIVNDFQKGDIAEGYSVSREKKESFPLTVTSAQKNPTAFYLCASRLTGVNTGELFFGEGSRLTVL.

This chain links TRBV21-1 with TRBJ2-7; the DNA was not compared with TRBD1, the D call given in the table. TRBV21-1 is a recognized pseudogene. The CDR3 consists of 20 residues. The CDR3 bases are TGTGCCAGCAGCGAGACGGACAGGGCACCTTTAGAATCCCTCTACTACGAGCAGTACGTC. It translates to CASSETDRAPLESLYYEQYV.

V is TRBV28 and J is TRBJ2-2; unclear D gene. The CDR3 sequence is 15 residues long. In germline, CDR1 is MDHEN, CDR2 SYDVKM. Trimming removed 2 bases from V and 2 bases from J, with 9 bases in between. The DNA of the CDR3 is TGTGCCAGCAGTTTAGGGATTTTTAACACCGGGGAGCTGTTTTTT. Its protein product is CASSLGIFNTGELFF.

The rearrangement uses TRBV7-9 and TRBJ1-1; D is undetermined. Germline V CDR1 and CDR2: SEHNR, FQNEAQ (reference sequence). V was cut by 3 bases and J by 5 bases, with 13 bases left in between. The CDR3 is 14 residues long. CDR3 sequence (DNA): TGTGCCAGCAGCTTTATTCCAAGGGCTACTGAAGCTTTCTTT. It yields the protein CASSFIPRATEAFF. The whole variable domain, remainder taken from reference TRBV7-9 and TRBJ1-1, is DTGVSQNPRHKITKRGQNVTFRCDPISEHNRLYWYRQTLGQGPEFLTYFQNEAQLEKSRLLSDRFSAERPKGSFSTLEIQRTEQGDSAMYLCASSFIPRATEAFFGQGTRLTVV.

The chain uses TRBV5-1 and TRBJ1-2, with 8 bases matching TRBD1. The CDR3 covers 13 residues. V gave up 8 bases and J gave up 7 bases; unmatched junction bases: 10. The germline CDR1 and CDR2 sequences are SGHRS and YFSETQ. For the CDR3, the DNA is TGCGCCAGTAGAAGGACAGGGAATGGTGGCTACACCTTC. Amino acids: CASRRTGNGGYTF.

This clone showed up just once. The genes are TRBV11-3 and TRBJ2-2; D is possibly TRBD1 or TRBD2 (5 bases each). The V gene lost 5 bases and the J gene lost 1 base, with 11 bases spanning the gap. The CDR3 length is 15 residues. Per germline, CDR1 SGHNT and CDR2 YENEEA. CDR3 sequence: CASSLGGGNTGELFF. CDR3 nucleotides: TGTGCCAGCAGCCTCGGTGGGGGGAACACCGGGGAGCTGTTTTTT.

The chain uses TRBV3-1 (or the pseudogene TRBV3-2) and TRBJ1-3; 8 bases are shared with TRBD1. The CDR3 contains 16 residues. The ends lost 2 bases at V and 0 bases at J; junction bases unmatched: 3. Germline CDR1 is LGHDT and CDR2 is YNNKEL (reference sequence). The CDR3 loop is CASSQRGTGSGNTIYF. The CDR3 region has the DNA TGTGCCAGCAGCCAACGAGGGACAGGCTCTGGAAACACCATATATTTT.

This clone was seen a single time. This chain links TRBV10-2 with TRBJ1-1; D not resolved. V was clipped by 8 bases and J by 4 bases, with 17 bases between them. Germline V gene lookup returns CDR1 WSHSY and CDR2 SAAADI. The CDR3 contains 14 residues. The CDR3 DNA is TGCGCCAGCGGTCAAGGGTACGGAGGCACTGAAGCTTTCTTT. Translating it yields CASGQGYGGTEAFF.

This chain connects TRBV15 to TRBJ2-1; 10 nucleotides line up with TRBD2. The J segment lost 6 bases and the V segment lost 0 bases, leaving 2 bases of the junction unmatched. CDR3 size: 15 residues. Germline assignment: CDR1 LNHNV and CDR2 YYDKDF (reference sequence). CDR3 loop: CATSRDGLAVNEQFF. The CDR3 coding sequence is TGTGCCACCAGCAGAGATGGACTAGCGGTCAATGAGCAGTTCTTC.

V and J are TRBV7-2 and TRBJ1-5, with no clear D. This CDR3 spans 15 amino acids. V was clipped by 1 base and J by 6 bases, with 13 bases between them. Germline assignment: CDR1 SGHTA and CDR2 FQGNSA. CDR3 sequence reads: CASSLGGPSGQPQHF. As DNA, the CDR3 is TGTGCCAGCAGCTTAGGTGGCCCAAGCGGTCAGCCCCAGCATTTT.

In its sample, this clone was seen once. The V gene is TRBV6-5, the J gene TRBJ1-5; no clear D gene. This CDR3 contains 15 residues. Germline CDR1 and CDR2: MNHEY and SVGAGI. Trimming took off 10 bases at V and 1 base at J, with 17 bases between the two ends. CDR3 DNA sequence: TGTGCCACCCAAATATACCCGGGCAGCAATCAGCCCCAGCATTTT. Its translation: CATQIYPGSNQPQHF.

The rearrangement links TRBV10-2 to TRBJ1-1; 7 positions agree with TRBD1. CDR3 length: 14 residues. CDR1 is WSHSY and CDR2 is SAAADI in the germline V gene. V gave up 6 bases and J gave up 2 bases; unmatched junction bases: 6. As DNA, the CDR3 is TGCGCCAGCAGGGAGACAGGGCAAAACACTGAAGCTTTCTTT. Protein sequence: CASRETGQNTEAFF.

The gene calls are TRBV6-2 or TRBV6-3 and TRBJ2-3, with 10 bases identical to TRBD2. CDR1 is MNHEY and CDR2 is SVGEGT in the germline V gene. V gave up 6 bases and J gave up 5 bases; unmatched junction bases: 11. The CDR3 runs 16 residues. CDR3 sequence reads: CASSTPRAGGRDTQYF. CDR3 bases: TGTGCCAGCAGCACCCCCAGAGCGGGGGGGCGAGATACGCAGTATTTT.

The CDR3 DNA sequence: TGTGCCAGCAGCTTAAGGGGGGCTGGGGCCAACGTCCTGACTTTC. It specifies CASSLRGAGANVLTF. The rearrangement links TRBV7-3 to TRBJ2-6, with TRBD2 as a possible D gene (6 bases). Germline CDR1 and CDR2: SGHTA and FQGTGA. Deletions cut 1 base from V and 2 bases from J, with 6 bases between. The CDR3 totals 15 residues.

This chain uses TRBV19 with TRBJ1-4; 8 positions match TRBD1. V lost 4 bases to trimming and J lost 0 bases; unmatched junction nucleotides: 7. The CDR3 spans 17 residues. The germline gives CDR1 LNHDA, CDR2 SQIVND (reference sequence). Here the CDR3 DNA reads TGTGCCAGTAGTACGGGGACAGGAATAGCAACTAATGAAAAACTGTTTTTT. This translates into CASSTGTGIATNEKLFF.

The rearrangement joins TRBV6-5 to TRBJ1-2; weak D call: TRBD1 (5 bases). From germline, CDR1 is MNHEY and CDR2 SVGAGI. The CDR3 has 14 residues. Trimming left V 7 bases short and J 0 bases short, with 12 bases between. CDR3 bases: TGTGCCAGCACCGTTGGGGGATCTAACTATGGCTACACCTTC. Translation gives CASTVGGSNYGYTF.

The chain couples TRBV5-4 to TRBJ1-6; 7 bases agree with TRBD1. Germline lookup yields CDR1 SGHNT and CDR2 YYREEE (reference sequence). The J segment lost 6 bases and the V segment lost 5 bases, leaving 8 bases of the junction unmatched. The CDR3 is 15 amino acids. CDR3 region: CASRRTGEINSPLHF. DNA for the CDR3: TGTGCCAGCAGGAGGACAGGCGAGATTAATTCACCCCTCCACTTT.

The chain is built from TRBV2 and TRBJ1-4, with 7 bases that match TRBD1. This CDR3 spans 14 amino acids. After removal of 6 bases from V and 2 bases from J, the junction contained 3 bases not matched to a gene. Germline-derived CDR1 and CDR2 are SNHLY and FYNNEI. CDR3 protein: CASSMGQTNEKLFF. The CDR3 DNA reads TGTGCCAGCAGCATGGGACAGACTAATGAAAAACTGTTTTTT.